What follows are 21 T cell receptor beta chains derived from one specimen sequenced in a study of breast tumors, draining lymph nodes, adjacent tissues. The lymph nodes were axillary draining lymph nodes from breast cancer patients. TCRdb processed the multiplex PCR reads anew with MiXCR; each CDR3 protein has one entry. The table has roughly 80,000 distinct CDR3 sequences, under 25% seen once. The sample was axillary lymph node tissue. These receptors were collected from a female donor with breast cancer. Some clones in this sample may be carry-over from other donors' samples.

Points on this clonotype: A much larger clone lies one base from this, so it may be a read error. The conserved closing phenylalanine or tryptophan is absent in this CDR3, likely reflecting a read error. The V call is TRBV7-9, the J call TRBJ1-2; tentative D call: TRBD1 (5 bases). Trimming removed 5 bases at V and 2 bases at J, with 12 bases between. The CDR3 loop spans 14 amino acids. Germline V gene data show CDR1 as SEHNR and CDR2 as FQNEAQ (reference sequence). This CDR3 is CASSRVGENYGYTS. In nucleotides, the CDR3 is TGTGCCAGCAGCCGGGTGGGGGAGAACTATGGCTACACCTCC.

The CDR3 loop reads CASSFAGAIDEQYF. The CDR3 nucleotides read TGTGCCAGCAGTTTCGCCGGGGCAATCGACGAGCAGTACTTC. J is TRBJ2-7 and V is TRBV28, with D perhaps assigned TRBD1 or TRBD2 (5 bases each). Per germline, CDR1 MDHEN and CDR2 SYDVKM. This CDR3 comprises 14 residues. V was shortened by 3 bases and J by 5 bases, with 14 bases between the two germline ends.

This clonotype was picked up many times. The chain combines TRBV7-9 with TRBJ2-7; the match to TRBD2 covers 10 bases. Germline V gene data show CDR1 as SEHNR and CDR2 as FQNEAQ (reference sequence). The CDR3 loop spans 17 amino acids. V gave up 5 bases and J gave up 2 bases; unmatched junction bases: 12. CDR3 bases: TGTGCCAGCAGCCCCTCAGCCGGGACTAGCGCCGCCTACGAGCAGTACTTC. Its translation is CASSPSAGTSAAYEQYF. Variable domain in full (rest from reference TRBV7-9 and TRBJ2-7): DTGVSQNPRHKITKRGQNVTFRCDPISEHNRLYWYRQTLGQGPEFLTYFQNEAQLEKSRLLSDRFSAERPKGSFSTLEIQRTEQGDSAMYLCASSPSAGTSAAYEQYFGPGTRLTVT.

This clonotype came up many times. This chain links TRBV5-5 with TRBJ2-5; TRBD1 matches 10 bases. The ends lost 1 base at V and 4 bases at J; junction bases unmatched: 4. This CDR3 spans 15 amino acids. Germline V gene lookup returns CDR1 SGHKS and CDR2 YYEKEE (reference sequence). For the CDR3, the DNA is TGTGCCAGCAGCTTGAGACAGGGGGCGGGAGAGACCCAGTACTTC. The encoded protein is CASSLRQGAGETQYF.

This clonotype has a count of ten or more. The chain recombines TRBV2 with TRBJ2-5, with TRBD2 matching 7 bases. In germline, CDR1 is SNHLY, CDR2 FYNNEI. CDR3 length: 14 residues. The J segment lost 5 bases and the V segment lost 7 bases, leaving 10 bases of the junction unmatched. The CDR3 coding sequence is TGTGCCAGCACCACGGAGGGAGGGCTGGAGACCCAGTACTTC. Translating gives CASTTEGGLETQYF.

As for this clonotype: Possible read error: a much larger clone is one base away. The rearrangement uses TRBV19 and TRBJ1-5, with D perhaps TRBD1 (6 bases). The CDR3 sequence is 15 residues long. Germline V CDR1 and CDR2: LNHDA, SQIVND (reference sequence). V was trimmed by 5 bases and J by 7 bases, leaving 18 bases between them. CDR3 in DNA: TGTGCCAGTAGTGTAGGGGGGGTCAGGGGACAGCCCCAGCATTTT. Translated, it gives CASSVGGVRGQPQHF.

The table lists this clonotype with many counts. The rearrangement joins TRBV20-1 to TRBJ1-6; weak D call: TRBD1 (6 bases). From germline, CDR1 is DFQATT and CDR2 SNEGSKA (reference sequence). Trimming shortened V by 0 bases and J by 1 base, and 13 bases separated the two germline ends. The CDR3 is 17 residues long. CDR3 in DNA: TGCAGTGCTAGAGATGTTCGGGGGGCTTCCTATAATTCACCCCTCCACTTT. As protein: CSARDVRGASYNSPLHF.

This clonotype was detected many times. The chain recombines TRBV19 with TRBJ2-1; 11 nucleotides align to TRBD1. J lost 0 bases, V lost 7 bases, and 8 bases had no gene match. CDR1 is LNHDA and CDR2 is SQIVND in the germline V gene (reference sequence). The CDR3 runs 17 residues. This CDR3 is CASTRTGGGFSYNEQFF. CDR3 sequence (DNA): TGTGCCAGTACCCGGACAGGGGGCGGTTTCTCCTACAATGAGCAGTTCTTC.

This clonotype was seen many times. This chain connects TRBV5-1 to TRBJ1-4; 7 nucleotides line up with TRBD1. Germline V gene lookup returns CDR1 SGHRS and CDR2 YFSETQ. The CDR3 contains 15 residues. The V segment lost 2 bases and the J segment 3 bases; nucleotides outside the gene matches: 4. In nucleotides, the CDR3 is TGCGCCAGCAGCTTCCAGGGGGGACCTAATGAAAAACTGTTTTTT. Its protein product is CASSFQGGPNEKLFF.

Note on this clonotype: This may come from a read error, since a much larger clone is one base off. This chain uses TRBV28 with TRBJ2-7; 7 nucleotides line up with TRBD1. There are 12 residues in the CDR3. Germline V CDR1 and CDR2: MDHEN, SYDVKM. Written as DNA, the CDR3 is TGTGCCAGCAGTCCTCGGACAGGCGAGCGGTACTTC. Protein: CASSPRTGERYF.

This clonotype was detected many times. The chain joins TRBV5-5 to TRBJ2-1; the match to TRBD2 covers 13 bases. The CDR3 is made up of 18 amino acids. In germline, CDR1 is SGHKS, CDR2 YYEKEE (reference sequence). Trimming removed 5 bases from V and 13 bases from J; junction bases left unmatched: 21. The CDR3 region has the DNA TGTGCCAGCAGTCCTAAACTGCTTACTAGCGGGAGGGCCTTTGAACAGTTCTTC. Its translation: CASSPKLLTSGRAFEQFF.

This clonotype was observed at least ten times. V is TRBV5-6 and J is TRBJ2-1; D unclear. Germline CDR1 SGHDT, CDR2 YYEEEE. With 0 bases removed from V and 10 bases from J, the gap between germline ends came to 5 bases. This CDR3 region has 11 residues. The CDR3 here is CASSLAREQFF. DNA of the CDR3: TGTGCCAGCAGCTTGGCCCGGGAGCAGTTCTTC.

The table lists this clonotype with a few counts. The J gene is TRBJ2-7, the V gene TRBV27; TRBD1 aligns across 10 bases. CDR1 MNHEY and CDR2 SMNVEV come from the germline V gene (reference sequence). This CDR3 contains 17 residues. The V and J ends lost 10 bases and 4 bases, in that order; junction bases with no gene match: 19. The CDR3 region has the DNA TGTGCCACCACGCCCTCTCACCGACAGGGGGCTGAATACGAGCAGTACTTC. Translated, it gives CATTPSHRQGAEYEQYF.

This clonotype was recorded at least ten times. This chain joins TRBV5-1 and TRBJ2-2; TRBD2 aligns across 15 bases. Per germline, CDR1 SGHRS and CDR2 YFSETQ. J was trimmed by 5 bases and V by 3 bases; bases with no gene match: 8. This CDR3 has 18 residues. CDR3 sequence reads: CASSSGLAGGPQTGELFF. CDR3 in DNA: TGCGCCAGCAGCTCTGGACTAGCGGGAGGGCCACAGACCGGGGAGCTGTTTTTT.

Notes on this clonotype: This may arise from a read error, as a much more abundant clone is one base away. V and J are TRBV27 and TRBJ2-5; D unclear. Germline loops: CDR1 MNHEY, CDR2 SMNVEV (reference sequence). The V end lost 10 bases, the J end lost 5 bases, and 8 bases lay between the germline ends. The CDR3 consists of 10 residues. The CDR3 nucleotides read TGTGCCACGTCTTTGGAGACCCAGTACTTC. It yields the protein CATSLETQYF.

This clonotype was seen at least ten times. The genes are TRBV25-1 and TRBJ1-6; TRBD1 aligns across 8 bases. The germline V gene encodes CDR1 MGHDK and CDR2 SYGVNS. J gave up 7 bases and V 0 bases, and 5 bases lay outside the gene matches. The CDR3 has 16 amino acids. The DNA for the CDR3 is TGTGCCAGCAGTGAATATTTCCGGACAGGGAATTCACCCCTCCACTTT. Residues: CASSEYFRTGNSPLHF.

This clonotype has a count of ten or more. The chain uses TRBV20-1 and TRBJ2-1; TRBD2 matches at 9 bases. The CDR3 runs 16 residues. Germline V CDR1 and CDR2: DFQATT, SNEGSKA (reference sequence). V shed 6 bases, J shed 3 bases, and the junction held 12 bases outside the gene matches. As DNA, the CDR3 is TGCAGTGCGGAAACACTAGCGGGTCGCCTCTACAATGAGCAGTTCTTC. It translates to CSAETLAGRLYNEQFF.

This clonotype was recorded at least ten times. The gene calls are TRBV6-2 or TRBV6-3 and TRBJ2-1, with 8 bases identical to TRBD2. The junction had 11 bases not matched to a gene; V was cut back by 10 bases and J by 12 bases. CDR1 and CDR2 (germline): MNHEY, SVGEGT. The CDR3 is 12 amino acids. The CDR3 coding sequence is TGTGCCACCAAGCCTGACCGGGGGGGGCAGTTCTTC. Translating gives CATKPDRGGQFF.

This clonotype was found many times. V gene TRBV7-9 combines with J gene TRBJ1-3; 8 bases are shared with TRBD1. The length of the CDR3 is 17 residues. V gave up 2 bases and J gave up 2 bases; unmatched junction bases: 8. Germline V gene sequence: CDR1 SEHNR, CDR2 FQNEAQ (reference sequence). This CDR3 reads CASSLTLIQGAGNTIYF. As DNA, the CDR3 is TGTGCCAGCAGCTTAACTCTTATACAGGGGGCTGGAAACACCATATATTTT.

This clonotype was seen only a few times. CDR3 residues: CASMRGDTEAFF. The CDR3, as DNA: TGTGCCAGCATGCGAGGGGATACTGAAGCTTTCTTT. The rearrangement joins TRBV2 to TRBJ1-1, with a tentative D call TRBD1 (5 bases). The CDR3 spans 12 residues. V was cut by 7 bases and J by 5 bases, with 11 bases left in between. Germline assignment: CDR1 SNHLY and CDR2 FYNNEI.

This clonotype occurred many times. The V and J genes are TRBV2 and TRBJ1-5; D is uncertain. The CDR3 spans 13 residues. The V gene lost 7 bases and the J gene lost 4 bases, with 11 bases spanning the gap. Looked up from germline, CDR1 is SNHLY and CDR2 is FYNNEI. In DNA, the CDR3 is TGTGCCAGCATGGGGTTCGCGAATCAGCCCCAGCATTTT. It is translated as CASMGFANQPQHF.